This TCR beta chain was obtained from a study of regulatory T cells in long-lasting Graves disease. Findings and limits, study-wide: Repertoires from persistent disease leaned toward TRBV28, TRBJ1-2 and TRBJ2-5.

CDR1 is SGHVS and CDR2 is FQNEAQ in the germline V gene. The CDR3 spans 15 residues. Deletions cut 5 bases from V and 0 bases from J, with 13 bases between. Researchers made TCR beta libraries by using iRepertoire HTBI primers and running Arm-PCR on CDR3 regions. MiXCR, applied by TCRdb to the multiplex PCR reads, yields one record per CDR3 protein. Altogether about 290,000 distinct CDR3 sequences are present, around 20% being singletons, with the ten largest covering about 56%. In this sample, this clonotype turned up many times. Its antigen is unidentified. Time point: persistent/refractory GD, antithyroid drugs over 5 years with positive TRAb. PBMC-extracted RNA yielded the TCR library.

Material: peripheral blood mononuclear cells (PBMCs), obtained when the disease was refractory, from a patient treated with antithyroid drugs. V gene TRBV7-8 combines with J gene TRBJ2-5; D unresolved. The clonotype was recovered from a female donor with Graves disease. CDR3 sequence (DNA): TGTGCCAGCAGCGCCTCCAGAGAGTACCAAGAGACCCAGTACTTC. Its protein product is CASSASREYQETQYF.